Listed below are T cell receptor beta chains from one sample, sequenced in a study of blood T cell repertoires in COVID-19. Assay used: immunoSEQ multiplex PCR; TCRdb lists only in-frame clones, some missing. The profile shows 180,000 or so clones, about 79% of them singletons. The sequenced sample was PBMCs or T cells enriched from blood (not recorded which). Receptors originate from a man aged 45-60 years who had recovered from COVID-19. The CDR3 runs from the conserved cysteine through the conserved F or W. Each record gives: clone size, D gene, V gene, CDR3 length, J gene, CDR3 protein, CDR3 DNA. A D gene is named only where the DNA matches it firmly. Where a row states a size, it is once, few, many or the class of an expanded clone; other rows omit it.

>.|.|TRBV3-1/TRBV3-2|11|TRBJ2-7
CASSQGAEQYF
TGTGCCAGCAGCCAAGGCGCGGAGCAGTACTTC
>.|.|TRBV28|12|TRBJ1-1
CASRAAQPAGVF
TGTGCCAGCAGGGCCGCCCAACCTGCGGGGGTCTTT
>.|.|TRBV5-6|14|TRBJ1-2
CASSLFGDTYGYTF
TGTGCCAGCAGCTTGTTCGGGGATACCTATGGCTACACCTTC
>.|.|TRBV6-5|14|TRBJ1-4
CASRHTVGGEKLFF
TGTGCCAGCAGACACACAGTGGGGGGTGAAAAACTGTTTTTT
>.|.|TRBV6-5|16|TRBJ1-2
CASSYSKGHPNYGYTF
TGTGCCAGCAGTTACTCGAAAGGACACCCGAACTATGGCTACACCTTC
>.|.|TRBV2|13|TRBJ2-1
CASSDYEGDEQFF
TGTGCCAGCAGTGATTATGAGGGGGATGAGCAGTTCTTC
>.|.|TRBV3-1/TRBV3-2|15|TRBJ2-7
CASSPLIGGLDEQYF
TGTGCCAGCAGCCCCCTTATCGGGGGGCTGGACGAGCAGTACTTC
>once|TRBD1|TRBV29-1|12|TRBJ2-5
CSHLGQQETQYF
TGCAGCCACCTGGGACAGCAAGAGACCCAGTACTTC
>.|TRBD1|TRBV7-9|14|TRBJ1-5
CASSLSTGSQPQHF
TGTGCCAGCAGCCTTTCGACAGGGTCTCAGCCCCAGCATTTT
>.|TRBD1|TRBV18|15|TRBJ1-2
CASSVGDSSQLGYTF
TGTGCCAGCTCAGTCGGGGACAGTTCACAACTTGGCTACACCTTC
>.|.|TRBV11-2|14|TRBJ1-1
CASSLQDRRAEAFF
TGTGCCAGCAGCTTACAGGACAGACGCGCTGAAGCTTTCTTT
>.|TRBD1|TRBV7-9|14|TRBJ2-7
CASSGDRGTYEQYF
TGTGCCAGCAGCGGCGACAGGGGGACCTACGAGCAGTACTTC
>.|.|TRBV6-1|14|TRBJ1-2
CASSEALRGRGYTF
TGTGCCAGCAGTGAAGCGCTCAGGGGACGAGGCTACACCTTC
>.|.|TRBV29-1|12|TRBJ1-3
CSVSNSGNTIYF
TGCAGCGTATCAAACTCTGGAAACACCATATATTTT
>.|TRBD1|TRBV6-5|15|TRBJ2-7
CASSYSGTGGYEQYF
TGTGCCAGCAGTTACTCCGGGACAGGAGGCTACGAGCAGTACTTC
>.|.|TRBV2|13|TRBJ1-6
CASSPRENSPLHF
TGTGCCAGCAGTCCCAGGGAAAATTCACCCCTCCACTTT
>.|TRBD1|TRBV9|17|TRBJ1-4
CASSSGTGVKTNEKLFF
TGTGCCAGCAGCTCCGGGACAGGGGTTAAAACTAATGAAAAACTGTTTTTT
>.|TRBD2|TRBV15|18|TRBJ2-1
CATSRDTSGGNSYNEQFF
TGTGCCACCAGCAGAGATACTAGCGGGGGAAACTCCTACAATGAGCAGTTCTTC
>.|TRBD2|TRBV10-3|15|TRBJ2-1
CAISDQRGAYNEQFF
TGTGCCATCAGTGACCAGCGGGGGGCCTACAATGAGCAGTTCTTC
>.|TRBD2|TRBV4-1|16|TRBJ2-3
CASSQDTGGASVPQYF
TGCGCCAGCAGCCAAGACACGGGGGGGGCCTCAGTTCCGCAGTATTTT
>.|.|TRBV19|12|TRBJ1-1
CASSLYRAEAFF
TGTGCCAGTAGTTTATACAGGGCCGAAGCTTTCTTT
>.|.|TRBV13|12|TRBJ1-2
CASSLAGNGYTF
TGTGCCAGCAGCTTAGCCGGGAATGGCTACACCTTC
>.|.|TRBV27|16|TRBJ1-6
CASRTVLGGDRSPLHF
TGTGCCAGCAGGACCGTTTTAGGGGGAGATCGTTCACCCCTCCACTTT
>.|.|TRBV28|14|TRBJ2-7
CASNPQGSSYEQYF
TGTGCCAGCAACCCCCAGGGAAGTAGTTACGAGCAGTACTTC
>once|.|TRBV28|13|TRBJ1-6
CASTGGYNSPLHF
TGTGCCAGCACCGGCGGTTATAATTCACCCCTCCACTTT
>.|TRBD1|TRBV4-1|15|TRBJ2-7
CASSQEGTGSYEQYF
TGCGCCAGCAGCCAAGAAGGGACAGGTTCCTACGAGCAGTACTTC
>.|TRBD1|TRBV5-1|16|TRBJ2-1
CASSLRRDRLHNEQFF
TGCGCCAGCAGCCTTCGGCGGGACAGGCTACACAATGAGCAGTTCTTC
>.|TRBD2|TRBV11-3|15|TRBJ2-5
CASSQGLAGAETQYF
TGTGCCAGCAGCCAAGGACTAGCGGGGGCAGAGACCCAGTACTTC
>.|.|TRBV9|16|TRBJ2-2
CASSPTRRGSSGELFF
TGTGCCAGCAGCCCCACCCGTAGGGGGAGCTCCGGGGAGCTGTTTTTT